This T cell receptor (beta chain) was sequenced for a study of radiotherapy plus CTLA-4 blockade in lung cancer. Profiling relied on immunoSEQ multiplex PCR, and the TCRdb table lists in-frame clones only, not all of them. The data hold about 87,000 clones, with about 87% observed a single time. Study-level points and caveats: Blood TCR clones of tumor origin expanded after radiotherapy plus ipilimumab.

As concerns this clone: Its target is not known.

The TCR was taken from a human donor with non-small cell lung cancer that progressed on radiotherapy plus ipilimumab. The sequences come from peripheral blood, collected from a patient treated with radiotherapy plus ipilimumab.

The CDR3, as DNA: TGTGCCAGCAGCCCACGGGACGGGGAGCTGTTTTTT. Protein product: CASSPRDGELFF. The J gene is TRBJ2-2, the V gene TRBV7-8; tentatively, D is TRBD2 (5 bases). This CDR3 is built from 12 residues. Per germline, CDR1 SGHVS and CDR2 FQNEAQ. V was clipped by 5 bases and J by 7 bases, with 8 bases between them.